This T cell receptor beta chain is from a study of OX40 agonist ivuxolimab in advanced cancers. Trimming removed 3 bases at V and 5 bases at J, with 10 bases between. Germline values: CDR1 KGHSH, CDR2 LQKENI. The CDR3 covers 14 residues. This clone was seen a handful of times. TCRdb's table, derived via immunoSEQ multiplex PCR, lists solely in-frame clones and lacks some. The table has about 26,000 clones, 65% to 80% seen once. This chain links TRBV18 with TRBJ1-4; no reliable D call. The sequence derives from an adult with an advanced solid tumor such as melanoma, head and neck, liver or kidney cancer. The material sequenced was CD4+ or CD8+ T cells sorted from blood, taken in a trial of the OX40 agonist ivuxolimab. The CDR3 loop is CASSPGRENEKLFF. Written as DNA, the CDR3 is TGTGCCAGCTCACCGGGGAGAGAGAATGAAAAACTGTTTTTT. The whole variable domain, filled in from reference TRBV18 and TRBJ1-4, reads NAGVMQNPRHLVRRRGQEARLRCSPMKGHSHVYWYRQLPEEGLKFMVYLQKENIIDESGMPKERFSAEFPKEGPSILRIQQVVRGDSAAYFCASSPGRENEKLFFGSGTQLSVL.